This T cell receptor beta chain is from a study of monozygotic twins with inflammatory bowel disease. A note on this clonotype: Its specificity is unknown.

A total RNA quantity of roughly 3,300 ng went into each TCR library. Following a re-call of the 5' RACE reads, TCRdb has one entry per CDR3 protein and lacks DNA. Recorded here are around 410,000 distinct CDR3 sequences; the top ten clones represent 2% to 3%. The V gene's germline CDR1 is SGHRS and CDR2 YFSETQ. The CDR3 is made up of 15 amino acids. General study findings and limits: Especially with disease activity, IBD patients had fewer clonotypes in common with others than healthy twins did. Different T cell subtypes could not be distinguished. Twins with IBD were found to have lower TCRbeta diversity (inverse Simpson) than healthy co-twins.

The TCR comes from a human donor with ulcerative colitis or Crohn's disease, or a healthy co-twin of an affected twin (not recorded which). The specimen sequenced was blood. The rearrangement links TRBV5-1 to TRBJ2-7; the D call of TRBD1 rests on TCRdb alone, since no DNA is present to check it. Here the CDR3 reads CASSLGDGHTYEQYF.